The clone carrying this T cell receptor (beta chain) was counted many times. This specimen comes from a study of spatial heterogeneity in lung cancer. Background on the study: More than 9.5 raw reads, on average, carried each unique TCR and UMI combination.

The CDR3 loop spans 14 amino acids. Between the trimmed V and J ends, which lost 3 bases and 0 bases, there was a span of 3 bases. Stated time point: sample taken at primary tumor resection. From tumor, nontumor lung or frozen PBMC, whole RNA was taken unsorted for sequencing. MiXCR was run by TCRdb on the 5' RACE reads, yielding one entry per CDR3 protein. Of fewer than 45,000 distinct CDR3 sequences in the sample, approximately 7% were seen once. The sample here was PBMCs, taken at surgery. The TCR was taken from a female donor with early-stage non-small cell lung cancer. This chain connects TRBV12-3 or TRBV12-4 to TRBJ2-6; no definite D call. The CDR3: CASSFSSGANVLTF. As DNA, the CDR3 is TGTGCCAGCAGTTTTAGCTCTGGGGCCAACGTCCTGACTTTC.